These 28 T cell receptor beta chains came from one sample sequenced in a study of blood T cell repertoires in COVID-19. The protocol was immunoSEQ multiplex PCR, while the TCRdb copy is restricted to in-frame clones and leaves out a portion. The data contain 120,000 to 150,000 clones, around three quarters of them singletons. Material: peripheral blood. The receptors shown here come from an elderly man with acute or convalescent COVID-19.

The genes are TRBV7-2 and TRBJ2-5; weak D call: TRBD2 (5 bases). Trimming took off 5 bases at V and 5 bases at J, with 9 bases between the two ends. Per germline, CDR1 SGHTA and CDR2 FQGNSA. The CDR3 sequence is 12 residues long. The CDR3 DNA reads TGTGCCAGCAGCGCTAGCAGGGAGACCCAGTACTTC. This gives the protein CASSASRETQYF.

The CDR3 region is CASSPGFRDTEAFF. CDR3 DNA: TGTGCCAGCAGCCCAGGGTTTCGGGACACTGAAGCTTTCTTT. V is TRBV7-2 and J is TRBJ1-1, with D possibly matching TRBD1 (5 bases). V was pared by 5 bases and J by 3 bases, with 13 bases between. The V gene's germline CDR1 is SGHTA and CDR2 FQGNSA. The CDR3 is 14 residues long.

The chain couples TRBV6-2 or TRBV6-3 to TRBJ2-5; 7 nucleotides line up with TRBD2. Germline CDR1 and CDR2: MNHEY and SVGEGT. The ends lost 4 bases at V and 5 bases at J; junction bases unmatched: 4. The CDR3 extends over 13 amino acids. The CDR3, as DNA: TGTGCCAGCAGTTGGGAGGGCTGGGAGACCCAGTACTTC. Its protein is CASSWEGWETQYF.

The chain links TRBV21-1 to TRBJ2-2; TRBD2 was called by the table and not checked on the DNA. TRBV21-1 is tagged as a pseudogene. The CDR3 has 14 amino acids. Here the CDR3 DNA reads TGTGCCAGCAGCAGTCAGCGGAACACCGGGGAGCTGTTTTTT. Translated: CASSSQRNTGELFF.

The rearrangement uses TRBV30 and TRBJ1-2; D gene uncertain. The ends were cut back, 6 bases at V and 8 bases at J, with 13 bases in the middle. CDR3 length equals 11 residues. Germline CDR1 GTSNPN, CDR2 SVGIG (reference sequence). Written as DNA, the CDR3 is TGTGCCTGTCCCGGAACCAGGGGCTACACCTTC. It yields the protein CACPGTRGYTF.

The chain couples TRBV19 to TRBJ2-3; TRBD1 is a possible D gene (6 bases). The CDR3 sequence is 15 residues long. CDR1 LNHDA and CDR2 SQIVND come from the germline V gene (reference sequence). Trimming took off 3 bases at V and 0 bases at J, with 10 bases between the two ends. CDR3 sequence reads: CASSMVQGSTDTQYF. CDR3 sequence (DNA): TGTGCCAGTAGTATGGTACAGGGAAGCACAGATACGCAGTATTTT.

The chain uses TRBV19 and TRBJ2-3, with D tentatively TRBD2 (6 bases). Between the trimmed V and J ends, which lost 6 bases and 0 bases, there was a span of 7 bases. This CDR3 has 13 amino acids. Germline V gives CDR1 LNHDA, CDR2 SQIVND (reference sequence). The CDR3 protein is CASRGTSTDTQYF. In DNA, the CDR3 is TGTGCCAGTAGGGGGACTAGCACAGATACGCAGTATTTT.

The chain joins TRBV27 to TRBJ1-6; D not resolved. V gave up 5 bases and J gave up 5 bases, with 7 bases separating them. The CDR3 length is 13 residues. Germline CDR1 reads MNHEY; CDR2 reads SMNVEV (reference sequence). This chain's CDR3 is CASSGRDNSPLHF. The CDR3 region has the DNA TGTGCCAGCAGTGGGCGGGATAATTCACCCCTCCACTTT.

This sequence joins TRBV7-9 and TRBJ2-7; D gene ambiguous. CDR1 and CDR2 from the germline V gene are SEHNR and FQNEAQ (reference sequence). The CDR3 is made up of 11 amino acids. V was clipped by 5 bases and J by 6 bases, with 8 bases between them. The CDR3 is CASSREAEQYF. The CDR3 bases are TGTGCCAGCAGCCGCGAGGCCGAGCAGTACTTC. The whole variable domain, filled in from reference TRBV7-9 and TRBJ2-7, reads DTGVSQNPRHKITKRGQNVTFRCDPISEHNRLYWYRQTLGQGPEFLTYFQNEAQLEKSRLLSDRFSAERPKGSFSTLEIQRTEQGDSAMYLCASSREAEQYFGPGTRLTVT.

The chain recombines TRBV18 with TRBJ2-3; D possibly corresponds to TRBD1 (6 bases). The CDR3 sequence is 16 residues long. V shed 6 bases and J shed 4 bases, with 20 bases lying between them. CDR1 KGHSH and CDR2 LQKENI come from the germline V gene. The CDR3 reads CASSDGTKGSADTQYF. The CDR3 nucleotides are TGTGCCAGCTCCGACGGGACAAAAGGATCGGCAGATACGCAGTATTTT.

CDR3 amino acids: CASSIQGESYEQYF. The CDR3 region has the DNA TGTGCCAGCAGCATACAGGGGGAGTCCTACGAGCAGTACTTC. The chain links TRBV7-8 to TRBJ2-7; 8 bases align to TRBD1. There are 14 residues in the CDR3. Germline V gene sequence: CDR1 SGHVS, CDR2 FQNEAQ. J lost 1 base, V lost 5 bases, and 4 bases had no gene match.

CDR3 bases: TGTGCCAGCAGCTTAACCCGGACAGGGGGCCATGGCTACACCTTC. This sequence encodes CASSLTRTGGHGYTF. The genes are TRBV7-2 and TRBJ1-2, with 11 bases that match TRBD1. J gave up 6 bases and V 2 bases, and 5 bases lay outside the gene matches. The CDR3 sequence is 15 residues long. CDR1 is SGHTA, CDR2 FQGNSA, per germline.

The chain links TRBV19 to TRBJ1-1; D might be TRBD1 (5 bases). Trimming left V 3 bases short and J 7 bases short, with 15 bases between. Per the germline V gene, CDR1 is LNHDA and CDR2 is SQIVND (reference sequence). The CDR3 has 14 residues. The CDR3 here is CASSMERQLNEAFF. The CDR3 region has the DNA TGTGCCAGTAGTATGGAGCGACAGTTAAATGAAGCTTTCTTT.

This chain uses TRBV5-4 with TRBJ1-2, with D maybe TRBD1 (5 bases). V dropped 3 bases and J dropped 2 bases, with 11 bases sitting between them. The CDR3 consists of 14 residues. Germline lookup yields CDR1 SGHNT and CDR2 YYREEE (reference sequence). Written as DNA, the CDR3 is TGTGCCAGCAGCTGGATGGAGGGGAACTATGGCTACACCTTC. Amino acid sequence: CASSWMEGNYGYTF.

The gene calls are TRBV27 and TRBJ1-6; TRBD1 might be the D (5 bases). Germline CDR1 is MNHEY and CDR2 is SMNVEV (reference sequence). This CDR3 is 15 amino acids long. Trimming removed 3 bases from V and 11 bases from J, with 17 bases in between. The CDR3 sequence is CASSLGQPAGAPLHF. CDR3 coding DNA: TGTGCCAGCAGTTTGGGGCAGCCAGCCGGTGCACCCCTCCACTTT.

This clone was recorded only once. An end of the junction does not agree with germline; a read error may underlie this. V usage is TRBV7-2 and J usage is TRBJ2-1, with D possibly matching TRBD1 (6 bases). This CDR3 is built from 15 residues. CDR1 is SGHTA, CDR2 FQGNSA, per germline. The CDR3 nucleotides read TGTGCCAGCAGCTTGATACAGGGTTCCTTCAATGAGCAGTTCTTC. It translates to CASSLIQGSFNEQFF. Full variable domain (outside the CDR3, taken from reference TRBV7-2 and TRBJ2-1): GAGVSQSPSNKVTEKGKDVELRCDPISGHTALYWYRQSLGQGLEFLIYFQGNSAPDKSGLPSDRFSAERTGGSVSTLTIQRTQQEDSAVYLCASSLIQGSFNEQFFGPGTRLTVL.

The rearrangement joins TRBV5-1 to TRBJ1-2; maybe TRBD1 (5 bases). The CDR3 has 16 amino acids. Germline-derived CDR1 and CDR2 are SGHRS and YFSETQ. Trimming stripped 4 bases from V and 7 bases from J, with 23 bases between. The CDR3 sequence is CASSITTGTRGGGYTF. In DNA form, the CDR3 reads TGCGCCAGCAGCATTACAACCGGGACCCGGGGGGGTGGCTACACCTTC.

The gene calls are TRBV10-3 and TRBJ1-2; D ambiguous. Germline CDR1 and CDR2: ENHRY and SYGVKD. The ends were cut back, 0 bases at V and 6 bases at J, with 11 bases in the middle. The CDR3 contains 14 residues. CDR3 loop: CAISESEGGHGYTF. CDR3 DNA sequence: TGTGCCATCAGTGAGTCGGAGGGAGGTCATGGCTACACCTTC.

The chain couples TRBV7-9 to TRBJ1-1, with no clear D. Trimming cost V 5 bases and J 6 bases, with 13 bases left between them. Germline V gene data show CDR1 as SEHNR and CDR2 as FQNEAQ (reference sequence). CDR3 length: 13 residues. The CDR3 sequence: CASSPRDLSEAFF. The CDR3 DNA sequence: TGTGCCAGCAGCCCCCGGGATCTGTCTGAAGCTTTCTTT.

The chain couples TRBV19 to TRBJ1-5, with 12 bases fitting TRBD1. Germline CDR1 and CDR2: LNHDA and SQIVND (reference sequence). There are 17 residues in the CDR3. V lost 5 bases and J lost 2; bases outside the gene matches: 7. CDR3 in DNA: TGTGCCAGTAGTTCGGGACAGGGGGCGGGTGGCAATCAGCCCCAGCATTTT. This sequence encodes CASSSGQGAGGNQPQHF.

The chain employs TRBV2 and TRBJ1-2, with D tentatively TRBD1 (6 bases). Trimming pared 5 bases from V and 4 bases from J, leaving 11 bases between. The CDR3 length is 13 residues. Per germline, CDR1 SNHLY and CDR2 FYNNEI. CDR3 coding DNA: TGTGCCAGCAGTATACAGGGTCTCTATGGCTACACCTTC. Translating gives CASSIQGLYGYTF.

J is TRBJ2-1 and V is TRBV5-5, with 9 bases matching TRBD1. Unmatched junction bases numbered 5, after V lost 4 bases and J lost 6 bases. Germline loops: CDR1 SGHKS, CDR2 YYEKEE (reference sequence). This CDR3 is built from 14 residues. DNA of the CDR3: TGTGCCAGCAGCCTCACGACAGGGGGCAATGAGCAGTTCTTC. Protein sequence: CASSLTTGGNEQFF.

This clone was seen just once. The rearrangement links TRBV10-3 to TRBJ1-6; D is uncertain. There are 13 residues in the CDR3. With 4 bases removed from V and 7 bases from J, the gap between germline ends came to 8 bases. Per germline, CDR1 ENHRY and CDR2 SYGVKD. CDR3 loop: CAISVEGNSPLHF. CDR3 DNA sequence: TGTGCCATCAGTGTGGAGGGAAATTCACCCCTCCACTTT.

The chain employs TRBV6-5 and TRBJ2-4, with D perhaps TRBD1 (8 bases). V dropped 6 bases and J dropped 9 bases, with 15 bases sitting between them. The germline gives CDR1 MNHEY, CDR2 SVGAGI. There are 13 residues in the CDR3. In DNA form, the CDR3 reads TGTGCCAGCAGCCAGACAGGGGAGGGCATTCAGTACTTC. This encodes CASSQTGEGIQYF.

The CDR3 sequence is CASTGTVNSPLHF. Here the CDR3 DNA reads TGTGCCAGCACCGGGACAGTTAATTCACCCCTCCACTTT. The chain carries TRBV27 and TRBJ1-6; 7 bases line up with TRBD1. The CDR3 spans 13 residues. The junction had 3 bases not matched to a gene; V was cut back by 7 bases and J by 6 bases. Germline CDR1 and CDR2: MNHEY and SMNVEV (reference sequence).

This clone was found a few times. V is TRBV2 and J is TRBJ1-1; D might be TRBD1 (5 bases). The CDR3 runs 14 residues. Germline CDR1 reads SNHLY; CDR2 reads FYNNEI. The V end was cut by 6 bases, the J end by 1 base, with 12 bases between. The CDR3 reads CASRGGMGNTEAFF. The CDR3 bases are TGTGCCAGCAGGGGGGGGATGGGGAACACTGAAGCTTTCTTT.

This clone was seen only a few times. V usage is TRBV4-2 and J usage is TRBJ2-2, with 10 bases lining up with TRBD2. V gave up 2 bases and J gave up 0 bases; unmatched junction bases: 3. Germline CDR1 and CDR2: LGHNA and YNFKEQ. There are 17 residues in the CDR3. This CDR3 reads CASSQPAGGTNTGELFF. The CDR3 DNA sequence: TGTGCCAGCAGCCAACCAGCGGGGGGGACGAACACCGGGGAGCTGTTTTTT.

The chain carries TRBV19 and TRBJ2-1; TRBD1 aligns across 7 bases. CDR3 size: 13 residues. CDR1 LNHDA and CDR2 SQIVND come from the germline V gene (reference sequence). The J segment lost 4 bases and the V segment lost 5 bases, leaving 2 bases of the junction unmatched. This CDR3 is CASSRDSYNEQFF. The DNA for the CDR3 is TGTGCCAGTAGTCGGGACAGTTACAATGAGCAGTTCTTC.